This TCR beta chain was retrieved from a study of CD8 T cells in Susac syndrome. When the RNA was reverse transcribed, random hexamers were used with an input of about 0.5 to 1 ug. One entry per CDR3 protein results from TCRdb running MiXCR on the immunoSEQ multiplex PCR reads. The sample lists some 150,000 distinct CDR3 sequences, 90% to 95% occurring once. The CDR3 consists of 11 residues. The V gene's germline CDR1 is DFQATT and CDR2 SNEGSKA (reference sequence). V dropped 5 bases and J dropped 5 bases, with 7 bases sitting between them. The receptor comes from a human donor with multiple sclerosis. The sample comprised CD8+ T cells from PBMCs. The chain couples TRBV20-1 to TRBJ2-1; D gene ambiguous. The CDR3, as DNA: TGCAGTGCTTCACTTCACAATGAGCAGTTCTTC. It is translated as CSASLHNEQFF.